A single sample gave rise to the 27 T cell receptor beta chains below, sequenced in a study of spatial heterogeneity in lung cancer. The time point is: sample taken at primary tumor resection. Whole-study results and caveats: For expanded intratumoral alpha and beta TCRs, counts tracked tumor mutation counts.

MiXCR, run by TCRdb on the 5' RACE reads, gives a single entry per CDR3 protein. The sample shows several thousand distinct CDR3 sequences, just under 4% of them seen only once. Antigens of these TCRs are unknown. Material: lung tumor tissue, obtained at surgery. These receptor sequences come from a female donor with early-stage non-small cell lung cancer.

This clonotype was seen many times. The V gene is TRBV9, the J gene TRBJ2-1, with D uncertain. V shed 2 bases and J shed 5 bases, with 5 bases lying between them. CDR1 is SGDLS, CDR2 YYNGEE, per germline. CDR3 length equals 12 residues. CDR3: CASSVANNEQFF. Written as DNA, the CDR3 is TGTGCCAGCAGCGTGGCGAACAATGAGCAGTTCTTC.

This clonotype appeared many times. The junction differs from germline at one of its ends, possibly a read error. This sequence joins TRBV7-6 and TRBJ2-7, with 7 bases that match TRBD1. This CDR3 region has 13 residues. CDR1 and CDR2 (germline): SGHVS, FNYEAQ. CDR3 protein: CASSSGQTYGQYF. CDR3 bases: TGTGCCAGCAGCTCGGGACAGACCTACGGGCAGTACTTC.

In this sample, this clonotype turned up a few times. The gene calls are TRBV9 and TRBJ2-3; no clear D. The V and J ends lost 6 bases and 4 bases respectively, with 12 bases between them. The germline V gene has CDR1 SGDLS and CDR2 YYNGEE. This CDR3 is built from 13 residues. The CDR3 coding sequence is TGTGCCAGCAATCCCCACGATGCAGATACGCAGTATTTT. Amino acid sequence: CASNPHDADTQYF. Together with reference TRBV9 and TRBJ2-3, the CDR3 gives the full variable domain: DSGVTQTPKHLITATGQRVTLRCSPRSGDLSVYWYQQSLDQGLQFLIQYYNGEERAKGNILERFSAQQFPDLHSELNLSSLELGDSALYFCASNPHDADTQYFGPGTRLTVL.

This clonotype qualifies as medium-sized (0.01 to 0.1%). The rearrangement uses TRBV27 and TRBJ2-6, with unresolved D. Per germline, CDR1 MNHEY and CDR2 SMNVEV (reference sequence). V was shortened by 1 base and J by 0 bases, with 7 bases between the two germline ends. The length of the CDR3 is 16 residues. The CDR3 region is CASSLFTSSGANVLTF. CDR3 DNA sequence: TGTGCCAGCAGTTTATTCACAAGCTCTGGGGCCAACGTCCTGACTTTC.

The table lists this clonotype with many counts. The chain employs TRBV6-5 and TRBJ1-2; 7 bases are a match to TRBD1. V dropped 0 bases and J dropped 0; count of bases not matched to a gene: 1. Germline CDR1 reads MNHEY; CDR2 reads SVGAGI. This CDR3 spans 15 amino acids. Written as DNA, the CDR3 is TGTGCCAGCAGTTACTCCGGGACAGCTAACTATGGCTACACCTTC. This gives the protein CASSYSGTANYGYTF.

The sample holds many counts of this clonotype. This sequence joins TRBV5-1 and TRBJ2-2; 9 bases fit TRBD2. After removal of 4 bases from V and 5 bases from J, the junction contained 3 bases not matched to a gene. Germline V gene lookup returns CDR1 SGHRS and CDR2 YFSETQ. The CDR3 length is 14 residues. The CDR3 DNA follows: TGCGCCAGCAGCGCGGGACTAGCTACCGGGGAGCTGTTTTTT. This sequence encodes CASSAGLATGELFF.

By sample fraction, this clonotype is medium-sized. The J gene is TRBJ1-2, the V gene TRBV29-1; the D is unclear. CDR1 and CDR2 (germline): SQVTM, ANQGSEA. V lost 4 bases and J 1 base, leaving 10 bases between the germline ends. The CDR3 runs to 13 residues. CDR3: CSVALDLNYGYTF. The CDR3 DNA is TGCAGCGTTGCTCTGGACCTTAACTATGGCTACACCTTC.

By share of the sample, this clonotype is medium-sized (0.01 to 0.1%). The gene calls are TRBV6-5 and TRBJ1-2; D perhaps matches TRBD1 (6 bases). CDR3 length: 13 amino acids. Per germline, CDR1 MNHEY and CDR2 SVGAGI. The V end lost 7 bases, the J end lost 8 bases, and 17 bases lay between the germline ends. Here the CDR3 DNA reads TGTGCCAGCACTCAAGACAGGCTTGGGGGCTACACCTTC. This sequence encodes CASTQDRLGGYTF.

This clonotype is termed medium-sized. The chain uses TRBV18 and TRBJ1-2; no reliable D call. Per germline, CDR1 KGHSH and CDR2 LQKENI. This CDR3 comprises 13 residues. V lost 4 bases and J 7 bases, leaving 13 bases between the germline ends. DNA for the CDR3: TGTGCCAGCTCACAGCTTGAGTTCCGTGGCTACACCTTC. This translates into CASSQLEFRGYTF.

The chain combines TRBV7-8 with TRBJ1-6; the D is unclear. V lost 3 bases, J lost 9 bases, and 9 bases lay in between. Germline V gene sequence: CDR1 SGHVS, CDR2 FQNEAQ. This CDR3 has 13 amino acids. The CDR3 nucleotides are TGTGCCAGCAGCTTTGGGAGTAGTTCACCCCTCCACTTT. Translated, it gives CASSFGSSSPLHF.

This clonotype was detected many times. The gene calls are TRBV20-1 and TRBJ2-3; 9 bases agree with TRBD2. From germline, CDR1 is DFQATT and CDR2 SNEGSKA (reference sequence). V trimming: 0 bases; J trimming: 2 bases; junction bases outside the gene matches: 6. The length of the CDR3 is 16 residues. The CDR3 DNA follows: TGCAGTGCTAGAGATCTGCTAGCGGGGCACACAGATACGCAGTATTTT. This gives the protein CSARDLLAGHTDTQYF.

This clonotype showed up just a few times. Sequence at one end of the junction differs from germline and may be a read error. This rearrangement joins TRBV6-6 to TRBJ1-2; 8 nucleotides match TRBD1. The CDR3 has 15 amino acids. CDR1 is MNHNY, CDR2 SVGAGI, per germline (reference sequence). CDR3: CASSLPGGQGYGYNF. In DNA form, the CDR3 reads TGTGCCAGCAGTCTGCCGGGAGGACAGGGCTATGGCTACAACTTC.

This clonotype is labeled as medium-sized. The chain recombines TRBV10-1 with TRBJ2-3; D gene unclear. The CDR3 is 13 residues long. V was trimmed by 6 bases and J by 5 bases, leaving 12 bases between them. Germline values: CDR1 WNHNN, CDR2 SYGVQD (reference sequence). The DNA for the CDR3 is TGCGCCAGCAGGGCCCTCTTTGAAGATACGCAGTATTTT. Its translation is CASRALFEDTQYF.

This clonotype was observed at least ten times. This chain links TRBV3-1 with TRBJ2-7, with 14 bases identical to TRBD2. Unmatched junction bases numbered 6, after V lost 4 bases and J lost 10 bases. CDR1 and CDR2 (germline): LGHDT, YNNKEL (reference sequence). This CDR3 contains 14 residues. In nucleotides, the CDR3 is TGTGCCAGCAGCCGCGGACTAGCGGGAGGATTTCAGTACTTC. Residues: CASSRGLAGGFQYF.

This clonotype occurred many times. Being one base from a much bigger clone, this may be a read error. This rearrangement joins TRBV20-1 to TRBJ2-6; TRBD1 agrees at 8 bases. In germline, CDR1 is DFQATT, CDR2 SNEGSKA (reference sequence). There are 16 residues in the CDR3. The CDR3 DNA reads TGCAGTGCTAAGGGGACAGGATTCTCTGGGGCCAACGTCCTGAATTTC. Translated: CSAKGTGFSGANVLNF.

This clonotype showed up many times. DNA of the CDR3: TGTGCCAGCACCCCGGGACTGGCTCAAGAGACCCAGTACTTC. Its translation: CASTPGLAQETQYF. The V and J genes are TRBV7-2 and TRBJ2-5, with D perhaps TRBD2 (6 bases). Trimming took off 7 bases at V and 2 bases at J, with 14 bases between the two ends. Germline CDR1 and CDR2: SGHTA and FQGNSA. The CDR3 runs to 14 residues.

This clonotype turned up a few times. The J gene is TRBJ1-1, the V gene TRBV7-2, with D possibly TRBD1 on 5 matching bases. The V gene lost 5 bases and the J gene lost 1 base, with 14 bases spanning the gap. There are 15 residues in the CDR3. Germline V lookup: CDR1 SGHTA, CDR2 FQGNSA. The CDR3 sequence: CASSTGGKPNTEAFF. CDR3 DNA sequence: TGTGCCAGCAGCACCGGGGGGAAGCCGAACACTGAAGCTTTCTTT.

This clonotype is medium-sized within its sample. V gene TRBV3-1 combines with J gene TRBJ2-3, with a tentative D call TRBD2 (6 bases). The CDR3 runs 16 residues. The V end lost 0 bases, the J end lost 0 bases, and 10 bases lay between the germline ends. CDR1 is LGHDT, CDR2 YNNKEL, per germline (reference sequence). CDR3 nucleotides: TGTGCCAGCAGCCAAGATTTGAGCGGGAGCACAGATACGCAGTATTTT. This encodes CASSQDLSGSTDTQYF.

This clonotype has a count of ten or more. The rearrangement links TRBV6-5 to TRBJ1-1; tentatively, D is TRBD1 (6 bases). V was pared by 4 bases and J by 10 bases, with 13 bases between. This CDR3 contains 12 residues. Germline V CDR1 and CDR2: MNHEY, SVGAGI. The CDR3 DNA reads as TGTGCCAGCAGTTCCCGGACAGAAGCAGCTTTCTTT. It encodes CASSSRTEAAFF.

Sample share makes this clonotype medium-sized. The V and J genes are TRBV5-1 and TRBJ1-1; perhaps TRBD1 as D (5 bases). Germline V CDR1 and CDR2: SGHRS, YFSETQ. The CDR3 consists of 15 residues. V was cut by 1 base and J by 3 bases, with 13 bases left in between. The CDR3 region has the DNA TGCGCCAGCAGCTTGTTGAACGGGGGAGACACTGAAGCTTTCTTT. This encodes CASSLLNGGDTEAFF.

In this sample, this clonotype turned up many times. This chain uses TRBV12-3 or TRBV12-4 with TRBJ1-3; no clear D. This CDR3 is 14 amino acids long. V lost 6 bases to trimming and J lost 0 bases, with 9 bases between them. CDR3 sequence: CASRGGSSGNTIYF. CDR3 coding DNA: TGTGCCAGCAGGGGAGGGTCCTCTGGAAACACCATATATTTT.

By share, this clonotype counts as medium-sized. J is TRBJ2-7 and V is TRBV7-9; D perhaps matches TRBD1 (6 bases). V lost 1 base and J 4 bases, leaving 11 bases between the germline ends. Germline CDR1 reads SEHNR; CDR2 reads FQNEAQ (reference sequence). The CDR3 totals 14 residues. In nucleotides, the CDR3 is TGTGCCAGCAGCTTAGGGGGGCTTCGGTACGAGCAGTACTTC. Translated: CASSLGGLRYEQYF. The full variable domain, completed using reference TRBV7-9 and TRBJ2-7, is DTGVSQNPRHKITKRGQNVTFRCDPISEHNRLYWYRQTLGQGPEFLTYFQNEAQLEKSRLLSDRFSAERPKGSFSTLEIQRTEQGDSAMYLCASSLGGLRYEQYFGPGTRLTVT.

Relative to its sample, this clonotype is medium-sized. CDR3 amino acids: CSGGTSGLDTQYF. CDR3 nucleotides: TGCAGTGGAGGGACTAGCGGCCTAGATACGCAGTATTTT. This chain joins TRBV20-1 and TRBJ2-3; the match to TRBD2 covers 11 bases. Germline lookup yields CDR1 DFQATT and CDR2 SNEGSKA (reference sequence). V dropped 7 bases and J dropped 5; count of bases not matched to a gene: 5. The CDR3 has 13 residues.

This clonotype ranks as medium-sized (0.01 to 0.1%). This chain links TRBV5-1 with TRBJ1-1; D not resolved. Germline lookup yields CDR1 SGHRS and CDR2 YFSETQ. The V end lost 5 bases, the J end lost 0 bases, and 11 bases lay between the germline ends. CDR3 length equals 14 residues. The DNA for the CDR3 is TGCGCCAGCAGTCAGGCCGTTATGAACACTGAAGCTTTCTTT. Protein product: CASSQAVMNTEAFF.

This clonotype showed up many times. V gene TRBV20-1 combines with J gene TRBJ2-3, with a weak D call TRBD2 (6 bases). This CDR3 region has 14 residues. Trimming left V 6 bases short and J 2 bases short, with 15 bases between. Germline lookup yields CDR1 DFQATT and CDR2 SNEGSKA (reference sequence). CDR3 loop: CSAAEGRSTDTQYF. The DNA for the CDR3 is TGCAGTGCCGCTGAGGGGAGGTCCACAGATACGCAGTATTTT.

In this sample, this clonotype turned up a few times. V gene TRBV12-3 or TRBV12-4 combines with J gene TRBJ2-1, with D possibly being TRBD2 (5 bases). This CDR3 contains 12 residues. V was shortened by 0 bases and J by 9 bases, with 6 bases between the two germline ends. CDR3 bases: TGTGCCAGCAGTTTAGCGGGAGCTGAGCAGTTCTTC. This gives the protein CASSLAGAEQFF.

This clonotype is medium-sized. DNA for the CDR3: TGTGCCAGCAGCGTTCACAGTGATCAGCCCCAGCATTTT. It is translated as CASSVHSDQPQHF. The chain employs TRBV9 and TRBJ1-5, with D unresolved. In germline, CDR1 is SGDLS, CDR2 YYNGEE. V gave up 2 bases and J gave up 5 bases, with 8 bases separating them. The CDR3 extends over 13 amino acids. The full variable domain, with the rest looked up from reference TRBV9 and TRBJ1-5, is DSGVTQTPKHLITATGQRVTLRCSPRSGDLSVYWYQQSLDQGLQFLIQYYNGEERAKGNILERFSAQQFPDLHSELNLSSLELGDSALYFCASSVHSDQPQHFGDGTRLSIL.